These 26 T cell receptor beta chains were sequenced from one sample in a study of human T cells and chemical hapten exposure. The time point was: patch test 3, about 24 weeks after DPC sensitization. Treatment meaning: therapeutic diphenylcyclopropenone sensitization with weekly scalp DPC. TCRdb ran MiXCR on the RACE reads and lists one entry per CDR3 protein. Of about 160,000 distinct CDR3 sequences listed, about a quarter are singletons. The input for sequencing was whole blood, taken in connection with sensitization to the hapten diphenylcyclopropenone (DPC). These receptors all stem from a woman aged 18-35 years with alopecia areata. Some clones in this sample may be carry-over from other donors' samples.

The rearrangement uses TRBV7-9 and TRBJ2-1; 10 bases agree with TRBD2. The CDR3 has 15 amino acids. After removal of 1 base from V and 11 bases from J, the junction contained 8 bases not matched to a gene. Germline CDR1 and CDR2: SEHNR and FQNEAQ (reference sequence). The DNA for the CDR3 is TGTGCCAGCAGCTTAGTCTCTAGCGGGAGATTGAAGCAGTTCTTC. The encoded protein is CASSLVSSGRLKQFF.

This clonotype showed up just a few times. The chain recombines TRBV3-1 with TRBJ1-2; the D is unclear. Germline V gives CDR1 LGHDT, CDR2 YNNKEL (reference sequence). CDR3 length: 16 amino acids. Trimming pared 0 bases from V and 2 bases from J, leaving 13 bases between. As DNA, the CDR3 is TGTGCCAGCAGCCAAGATCTTGGTGTGGGAAACTATGGCTACACCTTC. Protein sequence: CASSQDLGVGNYGYTF. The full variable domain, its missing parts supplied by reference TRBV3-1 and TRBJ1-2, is DTAVSQTPKYLVTQMGNDKSIKCEQNLGHDTMYWYKQDSKKFLKIMFSYNNKELIINETVPNRFSPKSPDKAHLNLHINSLELGDSAVYFCASSQDLGVGNYGYTFGSGTRLTVV.

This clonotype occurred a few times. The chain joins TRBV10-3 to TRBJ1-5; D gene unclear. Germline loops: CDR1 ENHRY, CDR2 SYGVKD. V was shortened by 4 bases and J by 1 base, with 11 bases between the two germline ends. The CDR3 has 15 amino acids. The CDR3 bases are TGTGCCATCAGTGCGATGGGCATGAGCAATCAGCCCCAGCATTTT. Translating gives CAISAMGMSNQPQHF.

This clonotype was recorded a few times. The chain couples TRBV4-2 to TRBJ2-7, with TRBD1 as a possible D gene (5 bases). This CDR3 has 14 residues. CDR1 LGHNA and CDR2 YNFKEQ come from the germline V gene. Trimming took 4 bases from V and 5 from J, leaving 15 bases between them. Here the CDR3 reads CASSLRQNLDEQYF. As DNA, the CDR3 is TGTGCCAGCAGCCTACGACAGAATCTCGACGAGCAGTACTTC.

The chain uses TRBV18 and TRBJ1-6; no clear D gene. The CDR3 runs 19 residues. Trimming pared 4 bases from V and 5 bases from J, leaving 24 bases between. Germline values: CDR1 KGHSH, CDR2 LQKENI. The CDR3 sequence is CASSLLGVSVSQNNSPLHF. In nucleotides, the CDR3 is TGTGCCAGCTCACTTTTGGGAGTGTCAGTGTCGCAGAATAATTCACCCCTCCACTTT.

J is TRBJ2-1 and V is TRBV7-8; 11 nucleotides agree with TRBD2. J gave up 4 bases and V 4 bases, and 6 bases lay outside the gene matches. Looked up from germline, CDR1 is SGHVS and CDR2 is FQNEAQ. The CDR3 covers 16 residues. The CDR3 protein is CASSSRLAGLYNEQFF. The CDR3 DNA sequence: TGTGCCAGCAGCTCTAGACTAGCGGGATTATACAATGAGCAGTTCTTC. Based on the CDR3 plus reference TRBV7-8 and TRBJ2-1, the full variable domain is GAGVSQSPRYKVAKRGQDVALRCDPISGHVSLFWYQQALGQGPEFLTYFQNEAQLDKSGLPSDRFFAERPEGSVSTLKIQRTQQEDSAVYLCASSSRLAGLYNEQFFGPGTRLTVL.

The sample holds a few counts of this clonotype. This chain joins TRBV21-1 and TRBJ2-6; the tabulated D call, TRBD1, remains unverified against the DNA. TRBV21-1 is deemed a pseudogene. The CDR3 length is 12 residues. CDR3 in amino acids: CASSAPRHRLTF. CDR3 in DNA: TGTGCCAGCAGCGCGCCCAGGCACCGACTGACTTTC.

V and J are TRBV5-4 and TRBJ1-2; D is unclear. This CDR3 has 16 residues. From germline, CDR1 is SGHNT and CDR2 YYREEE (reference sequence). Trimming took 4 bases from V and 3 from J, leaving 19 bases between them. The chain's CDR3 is CASSGRPSYDHYGYTF. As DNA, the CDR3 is TGTGCCAGCAGCGGGAGACCGTCCTACGATCACTATGGCTACACCTTC.

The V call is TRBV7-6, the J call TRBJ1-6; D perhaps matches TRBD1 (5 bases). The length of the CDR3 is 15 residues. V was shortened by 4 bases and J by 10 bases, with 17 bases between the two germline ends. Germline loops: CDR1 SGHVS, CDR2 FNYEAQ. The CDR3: CASSSGEGWFSPLHF. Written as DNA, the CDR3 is TGTGCCAGCAGCTCGGGCGAGGGGTGGTTCTCACCCCTCCACTTT.

CDR3 protein: CASSLSDHGYTF. In DNA, the CDR3 is TGCGCCAGCAGCTTGTCGGACCATGGCTACACCTTC. This sequence joins TRBV5-1 and TRBJ1-2; no clear D. Germline V gene sequence: CDR1 SGHRS, CDR2 YFSETQ. This CDR3 has 12 residues. Trimming cost V 1 base and J 6 bases, with 7 bases left between them. The complete variable domain, with remaining parts taken from reference TRBV5-1 and TRBJ1-2, reads KAGVTQTPRYLIKTRGQQVTLSCSPISGHRSVSWYQQTPGQGLQFLFEYFSETQRNKGNFPGRFSGRQFSNSRSEMNVSTLELGDSALYLCASSLSDHGYTFGSGTRLTVV.

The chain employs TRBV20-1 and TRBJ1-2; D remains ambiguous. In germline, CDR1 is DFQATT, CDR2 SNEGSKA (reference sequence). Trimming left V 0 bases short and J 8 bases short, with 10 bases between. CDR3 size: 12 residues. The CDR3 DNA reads TGCAGTGCTAGAGAAGGAGGTCGAGGCTACACCTTC. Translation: CSAREGGRGYTF.

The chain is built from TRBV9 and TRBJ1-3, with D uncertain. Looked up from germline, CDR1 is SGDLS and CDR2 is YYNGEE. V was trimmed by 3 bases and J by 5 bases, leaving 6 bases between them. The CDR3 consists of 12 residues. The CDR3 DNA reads TGTGCCAGCAGCGCCATACGAAACACCATATATTTT. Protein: CASSAIRNTIYF.

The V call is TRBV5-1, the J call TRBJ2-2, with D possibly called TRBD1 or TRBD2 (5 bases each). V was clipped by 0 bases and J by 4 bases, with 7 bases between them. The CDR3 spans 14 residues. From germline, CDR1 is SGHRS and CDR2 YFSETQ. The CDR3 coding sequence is TGCGCCAGCAGCTTGGCAGGGACCACCGGGGAGCTGTTTTTT. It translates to CASSLAGTTGELFF.

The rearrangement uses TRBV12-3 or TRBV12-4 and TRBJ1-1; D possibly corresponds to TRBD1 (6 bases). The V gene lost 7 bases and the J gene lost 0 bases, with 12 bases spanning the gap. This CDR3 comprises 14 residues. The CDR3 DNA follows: TGTGCCAGCAAAAAGGACAGCATGAACACTGAAGCTTTCTTT. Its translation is CASKKDSMNTEAFF.

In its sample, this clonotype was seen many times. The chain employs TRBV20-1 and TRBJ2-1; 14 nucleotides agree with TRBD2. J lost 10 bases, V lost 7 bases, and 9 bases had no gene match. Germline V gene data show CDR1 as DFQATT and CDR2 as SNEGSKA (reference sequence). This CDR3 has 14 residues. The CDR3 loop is CSEPGLAGAKEQFF. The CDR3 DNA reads TGCAGTGAACCGGGACTAGCGGGGGCGAAAGAGCAGTTCTTC.

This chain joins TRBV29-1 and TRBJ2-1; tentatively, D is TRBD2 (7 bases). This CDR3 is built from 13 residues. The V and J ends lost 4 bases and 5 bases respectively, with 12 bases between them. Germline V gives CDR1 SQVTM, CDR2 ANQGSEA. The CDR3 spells CSVGGGPNNEQFF. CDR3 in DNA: TGCAGCGTTGGCGGGGGCCCGAACAATGAGCAGTTCTTC.

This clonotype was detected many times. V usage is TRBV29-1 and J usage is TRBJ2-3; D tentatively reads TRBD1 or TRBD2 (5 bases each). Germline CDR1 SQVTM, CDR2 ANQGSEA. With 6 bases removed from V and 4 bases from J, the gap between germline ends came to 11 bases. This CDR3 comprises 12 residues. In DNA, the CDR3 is TGCAGCGTAACCGGGACCTCAGATACGCAGTATTTT. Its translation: CSVTGTSDTQYF.

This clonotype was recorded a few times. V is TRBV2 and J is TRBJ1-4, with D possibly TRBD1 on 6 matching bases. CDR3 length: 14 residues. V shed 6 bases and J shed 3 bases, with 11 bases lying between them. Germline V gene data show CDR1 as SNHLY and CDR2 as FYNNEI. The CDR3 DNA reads TGTGCCAGCAGCGTACAGGGCGCTAATGAAAAACTGTTTTTT. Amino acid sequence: CASSVQGANEKLFF.

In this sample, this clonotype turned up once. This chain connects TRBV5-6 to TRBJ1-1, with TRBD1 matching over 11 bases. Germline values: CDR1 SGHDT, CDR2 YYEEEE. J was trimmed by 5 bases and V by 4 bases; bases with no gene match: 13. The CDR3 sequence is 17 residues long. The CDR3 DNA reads TGTGCCAGCAGCGTACGGACAGGGGGCCGTCATAGGACTGAAGCTTTCTTT. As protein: CASSVRTGGRHRTEAFF.

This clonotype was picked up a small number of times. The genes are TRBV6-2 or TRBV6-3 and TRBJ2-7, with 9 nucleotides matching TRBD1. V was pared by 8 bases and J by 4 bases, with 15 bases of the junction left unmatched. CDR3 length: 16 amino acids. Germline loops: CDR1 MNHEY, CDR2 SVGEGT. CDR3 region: CASSNVLGQGPYEQYF. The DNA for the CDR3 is TGTGCCAGCTCTAACGTGTTGGGACAGGGCCCTTACGAGCAGTACTTC.

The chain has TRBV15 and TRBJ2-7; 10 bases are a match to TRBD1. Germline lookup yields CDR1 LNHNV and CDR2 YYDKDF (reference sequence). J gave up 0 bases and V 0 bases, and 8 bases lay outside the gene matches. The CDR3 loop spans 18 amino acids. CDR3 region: CATSRDKDRGTYSYEQYF. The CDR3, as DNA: TGTGCCACCAGCAGAGATAAGGACAGGGGGACCTACTCCTACGAGCAGTACTTC.

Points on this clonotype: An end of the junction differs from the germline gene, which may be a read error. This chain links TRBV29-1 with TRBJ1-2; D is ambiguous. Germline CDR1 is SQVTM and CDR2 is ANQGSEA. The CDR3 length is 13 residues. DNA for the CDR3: TGCAGCGTTAAAGATCGGGGAGGTTATGGCTACACCTTC. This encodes CSVKDRGGYGYTF.

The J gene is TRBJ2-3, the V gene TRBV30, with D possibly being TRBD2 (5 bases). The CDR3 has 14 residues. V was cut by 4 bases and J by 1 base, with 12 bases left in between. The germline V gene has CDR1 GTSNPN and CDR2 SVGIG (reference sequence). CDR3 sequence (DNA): TGTGCCTGGAACCGCGAGGAGGGCACAGATACGCAGTATTTT. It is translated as CAWNREEGTDTQYF.

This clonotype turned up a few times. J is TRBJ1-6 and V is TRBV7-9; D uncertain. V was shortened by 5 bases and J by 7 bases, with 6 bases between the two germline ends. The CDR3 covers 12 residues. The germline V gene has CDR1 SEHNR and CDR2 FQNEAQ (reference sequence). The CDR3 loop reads CASSRENSPLHF. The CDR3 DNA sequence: TGTGCCAGCAGCAGAGAGAATTCACCCCTCCACTTT.

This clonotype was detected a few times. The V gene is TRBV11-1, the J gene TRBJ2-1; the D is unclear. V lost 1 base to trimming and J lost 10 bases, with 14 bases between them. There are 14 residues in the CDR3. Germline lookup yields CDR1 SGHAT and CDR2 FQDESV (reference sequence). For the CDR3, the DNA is TGTGCCAGCAGCTTAGATAGGGCCGCCAGGGAGCAGTTCTTC. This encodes CASSLDRAAREQFF.

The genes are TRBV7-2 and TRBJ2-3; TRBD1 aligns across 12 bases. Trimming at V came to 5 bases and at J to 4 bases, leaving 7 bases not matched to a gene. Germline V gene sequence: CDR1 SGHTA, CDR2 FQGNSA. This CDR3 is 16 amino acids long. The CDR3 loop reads CASSGGDRGHADTQYF. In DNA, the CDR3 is TGTGCCAGCAGCGGAGGGGACAGGGGGCACGCAGATACGCAGTATTTT.